This T cell receptor beta chain was captured in a study of T cells in localized non-small cell lung cancer (dated by TCRdb to the early 2020s). Some background on the complete study: The study examined T cell repertoires in under 300 patients with early-stage NSCLC and compared tumors with uninvolved tumor-adjacent lungs. NSCLC patients had a mean age of around 66 years, and around 130 were male and nearly 110 female. All 240 or so NSCLC patients in the cohort were treatment-naive and had localized lung tumors that were resected. Points the paper makes about the study in general: Of the top 100 tumor clones, a median of roughly 56 were detected in paired uninvolved adjacent lung; approximately 28 were also among that lung's top 100. Uninvolved tumor-adjacent lung showed the highest T cell clonality, higher than tumor, which suggests more focused antigenic responses in the uninvolved tumor-adjacent lung. Because of the exploratory design, TCR variables were selected using unadjusted p-values without false-discovery rate correction. Because multi-region tumor sequencing was not performed, intratumor heterogeneity could not be ruled out. Longer overall survival was associated with higher T cell density in blood, whereas shorter survival was associated with higher clonality in adjacent lung.

At diagnosis, peripheral blood, uninvolved tumor-adjacent lung and tumor were collected and stored as a combination of fresh-frozen and FFPE material. For TCR repertoire profiling, blood samples were analyzed in the form of peripheral blood mononuclear cells. The immunoSEQ Assay was used to sequence TCR beta CDR3 regions from DNA. The paper's processing steps were these. T cell density was computed as TCR beta template counts normalized to usable DNA estimated by amplifying housekeeping genes. The preseqR package was used to estimate richness by extrapolating to 400,000 templates for PBMC samples and to 120,000 templates for tissue samples. Clonality was defined as one minus Pielou's evenness. To identify tissue-enriched TCRs, differential abundance testing was run on productive amino-acid clonotypes with a minimum total count of 5 and an alpha of 0.1. The Jaccard Index and the Morisita Overlap Index were used to quantify repertoire overlap between compartments. TCR beta CDR3s were clustered by GLIPH together with public tetramer-defined viral CDR3s, and at least three viral sequences plus V-gene enrichment were required for viral motifs. TCRdb took over this immuneACCESS table, retaining in-frame rearrangements with V and J assigned. Such tables are incomplete; in checked studies, under half of the missing clones stem from an unresolved V gene, and the remainder is unexplained. The DNA gave D and trimming, while V, J and clone size come from that table. The sample profile shows approximately 54,000 clones; around 81% of them were found once. The ten top clones hold 15% to 20% of the sample.

With regard to this clone: The antigen it recognizes is unknown. Base qualities are missing; no much larger clone stands one base away.

The CDR3 spans 15 residues, from the cysteine through the phenylalanine. The sequence is cut down to CDR3 DNA, 45 bases in frame from base 1. Per the germline V gene, SGHRS is the CDR1 and YFSETQ is the CDR2. V loses 3 bases at its end and J loses 7 bases; junction bases beyond the gene matches: 7. Recombination joined TRBV5-1 with TRBJ2-1; TRBD2 aligns with 10 central bases. The origin of this receptor is a female donor older than 55 with stage II squamous cell lung carcinoma. The sample consisted of peripheral blood, taken before any cancer treatment. The CDR3 region has the sequence CASSSAGGPRNEQFF. Here is the DNA: TGCGCCAGCAGCTCAGCGGGGGGGCCGAGGAATGAGCAGTTCTTC.